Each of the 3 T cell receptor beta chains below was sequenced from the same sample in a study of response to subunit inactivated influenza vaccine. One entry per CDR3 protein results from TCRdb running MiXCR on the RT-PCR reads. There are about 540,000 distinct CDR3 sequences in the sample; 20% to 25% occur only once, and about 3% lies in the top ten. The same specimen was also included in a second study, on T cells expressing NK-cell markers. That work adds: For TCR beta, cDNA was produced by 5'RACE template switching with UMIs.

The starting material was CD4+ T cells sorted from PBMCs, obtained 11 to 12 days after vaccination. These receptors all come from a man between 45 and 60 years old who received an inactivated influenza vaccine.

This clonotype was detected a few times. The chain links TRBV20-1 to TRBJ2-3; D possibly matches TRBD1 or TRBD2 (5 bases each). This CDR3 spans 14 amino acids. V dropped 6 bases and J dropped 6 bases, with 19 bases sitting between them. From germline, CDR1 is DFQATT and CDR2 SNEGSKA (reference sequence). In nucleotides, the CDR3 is TGCAGTGCCGCGAGGGGCCCCTCATTCGATACGCAGTATTTT. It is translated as CSAARGPSFDTQYF.

The CDR3 DNA sequence: TGCAGCGTTGAAGCGGGGACAAAAAACACTGAAGCTTTCTTT. Protein: CSVEAGTKNTEAFF. V gene TRBV29-1 combines with J gene TRBJ1-1; weak D call: TRBD1 (6 bases). CDR1 is SQVTM and CDR2 is ANQGSEA in the germline V gene. The CDR3 covers 14 residues. V lost 1 base, J lost 2 bases, and 11 bases lay in between. Together with reference TRBV29-1 and TRBJ1-1, the CDR3 gives the full variable domain: SAVISQKPSRDICQRGTSLTIQCQVDSQVTMMFWYRQQPGQSLTLIATANQGSEATYESGFVIDKFPISRPNLTFSTLTVSNMSPEDSSIYLCSVEAGTKNTEAFFGQGTRLTVV.

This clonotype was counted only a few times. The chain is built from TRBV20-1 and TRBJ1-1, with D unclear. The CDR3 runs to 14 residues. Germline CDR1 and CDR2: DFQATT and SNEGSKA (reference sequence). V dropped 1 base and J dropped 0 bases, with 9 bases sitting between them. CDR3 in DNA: TGCAGTGCTAGAGGACAACAAATGAACACTGAAGCTTTCTTT. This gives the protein CSARGQQMNTEAFF.